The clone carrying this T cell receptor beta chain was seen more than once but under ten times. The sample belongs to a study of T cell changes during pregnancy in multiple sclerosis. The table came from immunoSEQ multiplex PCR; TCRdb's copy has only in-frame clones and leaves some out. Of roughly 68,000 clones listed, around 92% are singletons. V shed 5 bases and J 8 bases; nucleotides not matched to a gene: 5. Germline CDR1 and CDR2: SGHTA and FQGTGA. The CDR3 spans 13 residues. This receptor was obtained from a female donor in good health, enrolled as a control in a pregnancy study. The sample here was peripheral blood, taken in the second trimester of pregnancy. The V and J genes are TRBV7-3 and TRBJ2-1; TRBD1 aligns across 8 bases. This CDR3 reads CASSTGQGYEQFF. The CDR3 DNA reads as TGTGCCAGCAGCACCGGACAGGGCTATGAGCAGTTCTTC.